One and the same sample provided the 2 T cell receptor beta chains below, sequenced in a study of beta chain features in type 1 diabetes (dated by TCRdb to 2016 to 2018). Results the study describes overall, beyond this receptor: A moderate but significant shortening of TCRB CDR3 length was observed in type 1 diabetes patients in all four CD4+ subsets.

Antigens of these TCRs are unknown. Library preparation was by the immunoSEQ multiplex PCR assay. The entire amount of isolated RNA was reverse transcribed using the High Capacity cDNA Reverse Transcription Kit, so the sequenced TCRB transcripts were expressed ones. TCRdb holds this immuneACCESS table with in-frame rearrangements only. Some clones are missing; in checked studies, unresolved V genes explain under half, and the rest has no known cause. Present in this sample are 120,000 or so clones, 15% to 20% of which were seen just once. The biggest ten clones account for 2% to 3% of the sample. Sequencing was done on a sample of central memory CD4+ T cells from blood. The receptors were gathered from a man aged 18 to 29 with type 1 diabetes.

The chain combines TRBV7-3 with TRBJ2-7, with D uncertain. Germline V CDR1 and CDR2: SGHTA, FQGTGA. V lost 4 bases to trimming and J lost 5 bases, with 12 bases between them. This CDR3 spans 13 amino acids. CDR3 coding DNA: TGTGCCAGCAGCTCCGTGGGTTCTGACGAGCAGTACTTC. Its translation is CASSSVGSDEQYF. The variable domain in full, completed from reference TRBV7-3 and TRBJ2-7, reads GAGVSQTPSNKVTEKGKYVELRCDPISGHTALYWYRQSLGQGPEFLIYFQGTGAADDSGLPNDRFFAVRPEGSVSTLKIQRTERGDSAVYLCASSSVGSDEQYFGPGTRLTVT.

This clone was picked up a small number of times. J is TRBJ2-3 and V is TRBV2, with D possibly matching TRBD2 (6 bases). Germline values: CDR1 SNHLY, CDR2 FYNNEI. Trimming removed 2 bases from V and 9 bases from J, with 15 bases in between. There are 14 residues in the CDR3. CDR3 coding DNA: TGTGCCAGCAGTGAAAAGCTGGAGGGGCGGACGCAGTATTTT. Amino acid sequence: CASSEKLEGRTQYF.